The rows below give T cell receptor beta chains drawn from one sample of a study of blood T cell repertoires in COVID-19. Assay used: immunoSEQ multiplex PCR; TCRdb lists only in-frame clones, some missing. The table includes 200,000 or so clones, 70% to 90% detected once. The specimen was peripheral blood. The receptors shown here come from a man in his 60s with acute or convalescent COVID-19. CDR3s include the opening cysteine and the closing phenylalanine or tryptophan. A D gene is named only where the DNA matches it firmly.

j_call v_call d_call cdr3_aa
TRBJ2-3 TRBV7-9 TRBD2 CASSLRVAGVASDTQYF
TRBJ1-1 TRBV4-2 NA CASSQGGSEREAFF
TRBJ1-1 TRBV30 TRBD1 CAWRQGRNTEAFF
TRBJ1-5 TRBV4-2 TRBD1 CASSQVGQGNQPQHF
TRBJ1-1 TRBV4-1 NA CASSQVGAGLNTEAFF
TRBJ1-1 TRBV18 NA CASSPGEGTEAFF
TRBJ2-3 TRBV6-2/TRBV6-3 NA CASSYGAASTDTQYF
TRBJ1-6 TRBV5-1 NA CASSLTAGSYNSPLHF
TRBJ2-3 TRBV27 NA CASSRPLTDTQYF
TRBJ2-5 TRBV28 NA CASTPSGQGQETQYF